This entry lists 20 T cell receptor beta chains sequenced from one sample in a study of cytomegalovirus exposure and HLA in healthy donors. This PCR relied on a set of 60 Vbeta primers and 13 Jbeta primers. Profiled with immunoSEQ multiplex PCR; TCRdb holds only in-frame clones, not every one. Counted here are around 150,000 clones, around nine tenths occurring once; the ten biggest clones make up approximately 2%. The specimen sequenced was PBMCs. The receptors stem from a woman between 18 and 29 years old in good health and CMV-seronegative.

The J gene is TRBJ1-2, the V gene TRBV5-1, with TRBD1 matching 9 bases. The ends lost 3 bases at V and 6 bases at J; junction bases unmatched: 0. Germline V gene data show CDR1 as SGHRS and CDR2 as YFSETQ. This CDR3 comprises 12 residues. The CDR3 bases are TGCGCCAGCAGCTGGGACAGGGATGGCTACACCTTC. It encodes CASSWDRDGYTF. The full variable domain, rest sourced from reference TRBV5-1 and TRBJ1-2, is KAGVTQTPRYLIKTRGQQVTLSCSPISGHRSVSWYQQTPGQGLQFLFEYFSETQRNKGNFPGRFSGRQFSNSRSEMNVSTLELGDSALYLCASSWDRDGYTFGSGTRLTVV.

V gene TRBV9 combines with J gene TRBJ2-7; 7 bases are shared with TRBD2. CDR3 length: 16 amino acids. V lost 2 bases, J lost 2 bases, and 10 bases stayed unmatched. Germline values: CDR1 SGDLS, CDR2 YYNGEE. CDR3 sequence (DNA): TGTGCCAGCAGCGTCTCCACCGGGACTACCACCTACGAGCAGTACTTC. Amino acids: CASSVSTGTTTYEQYF. The full variable domain, rest sourced from reference TRBV9 and TRBJ2-7, is DSGVTQTPKHLITATGQRVTLRCSPRSGDLSVYWYQQSLDQGLQFLIQYYNGEERAKGNILERFSAQQFPDLHSELNLSSLELGDSALYFCASSVSTGTTTYEQYFGPGTRLTVT.

The CDR3 protein is CASSASNGVGAQPQHF. As DNA, the CDR3 is TGTGCCAGCAGCGCCTCCAACGGGGTGGGGGCTCAGCCCCAGCATTTT. The rearrangement uses TRBV7-6 and TRBJ1-5; TRBD1 is a possible D gene (6 bases). Germline V gene data show CDR1 as SGHVS and CDR2 as FNYEAQ. This CDR3 has 16 amino acids. Trimming took off 5 bases at V and 6 bases at J, with 20 bases between the two ends.

The chain couples TRBV30 to TRBJ2-5, with D possibly TRBD1 on 6 matching bases. CDR1 is GTSNPN, CDR2 SVGIG, per germline (reference sequence). The V and J ends lost 7 bases and 1 base respectively, with 19 bases between them. The length of the CDR3 is 15 residues. CDR3 loop: CAFERGGPTQETQYF. The CDR3 DNA follows: TGTGCCTTTGAGCGTGGGGGCCCTACCCAAGAGACCCAGTACTTC.

The V call is TRBV7-9, the J call TRBJ2-6; D remains ambiguous. The CDR3 covers 18 residues. Per the germline V gene, CDR1 is SEHNR and CDR2 is FQNEAQ (reference sequence). V dropped 7 bases and J dropped 0 bases, with 19 bases sitting between them. The CDR3 coding sequence is TGTGCCAGCATTTACCGCCCGGGTTTTAGCTCTGGGGCCAACGTCCTGACTTTC. This codes for CASIYRPGFSSGANVLTF.

The sample holds a few counts of this clone. The V and J genes are TRBV2 and TRBJ2-7; 10 bases are shared with TRBD1. CDR3 length: 14 residues. V lost 5 bases and J lost 7; bases outside the gene matches: 8. Germline CDR1 SNHLY, CDR2 FYNNEI. CDR3 nucleotide sequence: TGTGCCAGCAGTAAGCCGGGACAGGGGAGGGAGCAGTACTTC. Translation: CASSKPGQGREQYF.

This clone has a single count. The J gene is TRBJ2-5, the V gene TRBV18, with D possibly TRBD1 on 6 matching bases. TRBJ2-7 explains the end of the DNA better; the J call may be wrong. This CDR3 has 12 amino acids. Germline V gene data show CDR1 as KGHSH and CDR2 as LQKENI. CDR3 bases: TGTGCCAGCTCACCATCAGGGGACGAGCAGTACTTC. This encodes CASSPSGDEQYF.

The chain joins TRBV11-1 to TRBJ2-2, with D maybe TRBD1 (6 bases). Germline CDR1 reads SGHAT; CDR2 reads FQDESV (reference sequence). The CDR3 is made up of 15 amino acids. Deletions cut 2 bases from V and 4 bases from J, with 11 bases between. Written as DNA, the CDR3 is TGTGCCAGCAGCTTAATCAACAGGGTCACCGGGGAGCTGTTTTTT. Amino acids: CASSLINRVTGELFF.

The gene calls are TRBV6-5 and TRBJ1-2, with TRBD1 as a possible D gene (5 bases). The V gene's germline CDR1 is MNHEY and CDR2 SVGAGI. V gave up 2 bases and J gave up 8 bases, with 9 bases separating them. This CDR3 spans 12 amino acids. The CDR3 reads CASSYRGGGYTF. The CDR3 nucleotides are TGTGCCAGCAGTTACAGGGGAGGGGGCTACACCTTC.

V gene TRBV27 combines with J gene TRBJ1-2; D may be TRBD1 (5 bases). This CDR3 region has 14 residues. V shed 5 bases and J shed 5 bases, with 15 bases lying between them. The germline CDR1 and CDR2 sequences are MNHEY and SMNVEV (reference sequence). This CDR3 reads CASSHPGTTYGYTF. The CDR3 DNA sequence: TGTGCCAGCAGTCACCCGGGGACTACGTATGGCTACACCTTC.

The V and J genes are TRBV14 and TRBJ1-2; no clear D. Deletions cut 2 bases from V and 4 bases from J, with 8 bases between. Germline CDR1 and CDR2: SGHDN and FVKESK. CDR3 length: 13 residues. CDR3 sequence: CASSQRLSYGYTF. DNA for the CDR3: TGTGCCAGCAGCCAACGACTTAGCTATGGCTACACCTTC.

This rearrangement joins TRBV28 to TRBJ1-6, with 9 positions matching TRBD1. The CDR3 contains 16 residues. Looked up from germline, CDR1 is MDHEN and CDR2 is SYDVKM. Trimming cost V 4 bases and J 9 bases; bases outside gene matches: 10. The CDR3 spells CASSSPGQGRTSPLHF. The CDR3 nucleotides are TGTGCCAGCAGTTCTCCGGGACAGGGACGTACTTCACCCCTCCACTTT.

The table lists this clone with a count of one. The genes are TRBV6-5 and TRBJ1-4; TRBD1 aligns across 7 bases. J was trimmed by 0 bases and V by 2 bases; bases with no gene match: 3. The CDR3 sequence is 16 residues long. Per germline, CDR1 MNHEY and CDR2 SVGAGI. CDR3: CASSYSRGATNEKLFF. The CDR3 coding sequence is TGTGCCAGCAGTTACAGCAGGGGGGCAACTAATGAAAAACTGTTTTTT.

V is TRBV6-1 and J is TRBJ1-5, with 11 bases that match TRBD1. With 3 bases clipped from V and 2 bases from J, the junction kept 9 bases outside the gene matches. CDR1 and CDR2 (germline): MNHNS, SASEGT. The CDR3 covers 18 residues. The CDR3 spells CASSDGPGQGGRNQPQHF. In DNA, the CDR3 is TGTGCCAGCAGTGATGGCCCGGGACAGGGGGGTCGCAATCAGCCCCAGCATTTT.

The V and J genes are TRBV19 and TRBJ2-2; a weak D match, TRBD1 (7 bases). There are 19 residues in the CDR3. Germline loops: CDR1 LNHDA, CDR2 SQIVND (reference sequence). V lost 3 bases, J lost 5 bases, and 25 bases lay in between. The chain's CDR3 is CASSIRLSARQGGTGELFF. The DNA for the CDR3 is TGTGCCAGTAGTATCCGGCTGTCCGCCCGCCAGGGGGGTACCGGGGAGCTGTTTTTT.

The chain is built from TRBV10-3 and TRBJ2-1, with 9 bases aligning to TRBD2. The CDR3 covers 14 residues. Trimming took 2 bases from V and 10 from J; bases not matched to a gene: 6. CDR1 and CDR2 (germline): ENHRY, SYGVKD. CDR3 sequence reads: CAISEVSLAGEQFF. In DNA, the CDR3 is TGTGCCATCAGTGAGGTTAGTCTAGCGGGAGAGCAGTTCTTC.

The chain uses TRBV7-2 and TRBJ2-3, with a possible D match to TRBD2 (6 bases). In germline, CDR1 is SGHTA, CDR2 FQGNSA. The V end lost 4 bases, the J end lost 6 bases, and 20 bases lay between the germline ends. The CDR3 spans 16 residues. The CDR3 region has the DNA TGTGCCAGCAGCTCTCAAGGGACTGGCCCGAGGGATACGCAGTATTTT. It is translated as CASSSQGTGPRDTQYF.

This clone was detected a few times. V gene TRBV9 combines with J gene TRBJ2-3; 10 bases align to TRBD1. Germline V gene sequence: CDR1 SGDLS, CDR2 YYNGEE. V lost 4 bases, J lost 4 bases, and 6 bases stayed unmatched. The CDR3 sequence is 15 residues long. CDR3 DNA sequence: TGTGCCAGCAGCCAAGCCGGGACAGGGGCAGATACGCAGTATTTT. Its translation: CASSQAGTGADTQYF. Looking up the rest from reference TRBV9 and TRBJ2-3 gives the full variable domain: DSGVTQTPKHLITATGQRVTLRCSPRSGDLSVYWYQQSLDQGLQFLIQYYNGEERAKGNILERFSAQQFPDLHSELNLSSLELGDSALYFCASSQAGTGADTQYFGPGTRLTVL.

This chain connects TRBV27 to TRBJ2-5; D perhaps matches TRBD2 (6 bases). The germline V and J ends were trimmed by 5 bases and 5 bases, with 21 bases remaining between them. From germline, CDR1 is MNHEY and CDR2 SMNVEV (reference sequence). The CDR3 covers 16 residues. The CDR3 sequence is CASSPIKGAGKETQYF. The CDR3 DNA sequence: TGTGCCAGCAGTCCGATTAAAGGGGCGGGAAAGGAGACCCAGTACTTC.

The chain employs TRBV29-1 and TRBJ2-3; 8 positions agree with TRBD2. Per the germline V gene, CDR1 is SQVTM and CDR2 is ANQGSEA. V trimming: 6 bases; J trimming: 6 bases; junction bases outside the gene matches: 11. The CDR3 loop spans 14 amino acids. This CDR3 is CSVLREGLGDTQYF. The CDR3 region has the DNA TGCAGCGTGCTACGGGAGGGCCTGGGGGATACGCAGTATTTT.